This TCR beta chain is drawn from a study of response to subunit inactivated influenza vaccine. Findings of the study overall: It was the authors' suggestion that each seasonal influenza vaccination recruits few new T cells.

Per the germline V gene, CDR1 is SEHNR and CDR2 is FQNEAQ (reference sequence). This CDR3 is built from 16 residues. V lost 5 bases and J lost 7; bases outside the gene matches: 13. Each CDR3 protein gets one entry after TCRdb re-called the RT-PCR reads with MiXCR. The table lists about 800,000 distinct CDR3 sequences, 21% of them singletons. The sample holds a few counts of this clonotype. Antigen unknown. The origin of this receptor is a man in his fifties or sixties who received an inactivated influenza vaccine. The genes are TRBV7-9 and TRBJ2-1; 8 nucleotides agree with TRBD2. Sample: PBMCs from blood, taken roughly 5 days after vaccination. The CDR3 reads CASSHTPTGGLNEQFF. The CDR3 coding sequence is TGTGCCAGCAGCCACACACCCACGGGGGGGCTTAATGAGCAGTTCTTC.